A selection of T cell receptor beta chains follows, all from one sample in a study of CD8 T cells in Susac syndrome. TCRdb re-called the immunoSEQ multiplex PCR reads with MiXCR, one entry per CDR3 protein. The data show around 170,000 distinct CDR3 sequences, approximately 94% seen once. The sequenced sample consisted of CD4+ T cells from PBMCs. The source of these receptors is a human donor with Susac syndrome. CDR3s include the opening cysteine and the closing phenylalanine or tryptophan. D genes are given only for firm matches.

d_call j_call v_call cdr3_aa cdr3_nt
TRBD1 TRBJ2-5 TRBV5-1 CASSWDSQETQYF TGCGCCAGCAGCTGGGACAGTCAAGAGACCCAGTACTTC
TRBD1 TRBJ2-3 TRBV30 CAWSSTGAGFTDTQYF TGTGCCTGGAGTTCTACAGGGGCCGGATTCACAGATACGCAGTATTTT
. TRBJ2-2 TRBV6-2/TRBV6-3 CASRRGPDTGELFF TGTGCCAGCAGACGGGGGCCGGACACCGGGGAGCTGTTTTTT
. TRBJ2-6 TRBV7-7 CASSPGSGANVLTF TGTGCTAGCAGCCCCGGCTCTGGGGCCAACGTCCTGACTTTC
TRBD1 TRBJ2-5 TRBV18 CASSRTGGETQYF TGTGCCAGCTCACGGACAGGCGGAGAGACCCAGTACTTC
TRBD1 TRBJ2-1 TRBV5-4 CASSPRDRPYNEQFF TGTGCCAGCAGCCCCCGGGACAGGCCCTACAATGAGCAGTTCTTC
TRBD1 TRBJ2-5 TRBV20-1 CSASGQGRRETQYF TGCAGTGCTTCAGGACAGGGGAGAAGAGAGACCCAGTACTTC
TRBD1 TRBJ1-5 TRBV6-5 CASSYSGTGMQPQHF TGTGCCAGCAGTTACTCAGGGACAGGGATGCAGCCCCAGCATTTT
. TRBJ1-2 TRBV7-2 CASSRDGVGGYTF TGTGCCAGCAGCCGGGACGGGGTAGGAGGCTACACCTTC
. TRBJ1-1 TRBV7-9 CASSPQGNTEAFF TGTGCCAGCAGCCCGCAGGGGAACACTGAAGCTTTCTTT
. TRBJ2-5 TRBV5-1 CASSLIGYQETQYF TGCGCCAGCAGCTTGATCGGTTACCAAGAGACCCAGTACTTC
TRBD1 TRBJ1-1 TRBV25-1 CASSDPRQGNTEAFF TGTGCCAGCAGTGACCCTCGACAGGGGAACACTGAAGCTTTCTTT
. TRBJ2-1 TRBV7-3 CASSLTGDLGNEQFF TGTGCCAGCAGCTTAACAGGGGACCTAGGCAATGAGCAGTTCTTC
. TRBJ2-7 TRBV18 CASSPGGNEQYF TGTGCCAGCTCACCGGGAGGTAACGAGCAGTACTTC
TRBD2 TRBJ2-1 TRBV7-3 CASSIGASGHNEQFF TGTGCCAGCAGCATTGGGGCTAGCGGGCACAATGAGCAGTTCTTC
TRBD2 TRBJ2-1 TRBV29-1 CSVAGTTKQFF TGCAGCGTGGCCGGGACTACCAAGCAGTTCTTC
TRBD1 TRBJ1-5 TRBV5-1 CASSSQGDQPQHF TGCGCCAGCAGCTCCCAGGGGGACCAGCCCCAGCATTTT
. TRBJ1-2 TRBV29-1 CSVEDGQSNYGYTF TGCAGCGTTGAAGATGGGCAGAGCAACTATGGCTACACCTTC
. TRBJ2-2 TRBV5-4 CASSRGSTGELFF TGTGCCAGCAGCAGGGGCAGCACCGGGGAGCTGTTTTTT
. TRBJ1-1 TRBV7-9 CASSSEGKATEAFF TGTGCCAGCAGCTCGGAGGGTAAAGCCACTGAAGCTTTCTTT
. TRBJ1-2 TRBV6-5 CASSYSHRDGYTF TGTGCCAGCAGTTACTCCCACCGAGATGGCTACACCTTC
. TRBJ1-5 TRBV6-6 CASSYGQRDQPQHF TGTGCCAGCAGTTATGGTCAGAGGGATCAGCCCCAGCATTTT
. TRBJ1-1 TRBV25-1 CASSDLGVDTEAFF TGTGCCAGCAGTGATCTAGGGGTTGACACTGAAGCTTTCTTT
. TRBJ2-3 TRBV30 CAWSVSGGRGDTQYF TGTGCCTGGAGTGTATCTGGGGGGCGAGGAGATACGCAGTATTTT
. TRBJ2-1 TRBV7-3 CASSPPGGGEQFF TGTGCCAGCAGCCCCCCCGGTGGAGGTGAGCAGTTCTTC
. TRBJ1-6 TRBV20-1 CSASKTGVLHF TGCAGTGCTAGCAAGACGGGAGTGCTCCACTTT
. TRBJ1-3 TRBV20-1 CSARNRQSSGNTIYF TGCAGTGCTAGAAACCGACAGTCCTCTGGAAACACCATATATTTT
. TRBJ2-3 TRBV29-1 CSGRTDTQYF TGCAGCGGCCGGACGGATACGCAGTATTTT
. TRBJ1-5 TRBV29-1 CSVRSGGVNQPQHF TGCAGCGTTCGGAGCGGGGGCGTGAATCAGCCCCAGCATTTT
. TRBJ2-5 TRBV20-1 CSAGRDIRRETQYF TGCAGTGCTGGCCGGGACATCCGGCGGGAGACCCAGTACTTC
. TRBJ1-2 TRBV5-4 CASSSQVYGYTF TGTGCCAGCAGCTCCCAAGTGTATGGCTACACCTTC
TRBD2 TRBJ2-6 TRBV28 CASEGTRHSGANVLTF TGTGCCAGCGAAGGGACTAGACACTCTGGGGCCAACGTCCTGACTTTC
TRBD2 TRBJ2-5 TRBV4-1 CASSHRQTSGGAGETQYF TGCGCCAGCAGCCATCGTCAGACTAGCGGGGGGGCAGGAGAGACCCAGTACTTC
. TRBJ2-2 TRBV10-1 CASSDFLANTGELFF TGCGCCAGCAGTGATTTTCTAGCGAACACCGGGGAGCTGTTTTTT
TRBD1 TRBJ1-5 TRBV7-2 CASSPEGAGPFNQPQHF TGTGCCAGCAGCCCAGAGGGGGCAGGCCCATTCAATCAGCCCCAGCATTTT
. TRBJ2-5 TRBV5-1 CASSPNSFSETQYF TGCGCCAGCAGCCCCAATTCTTTCAGTGAGACCCAGTACTTC
. TRBJ2-2 TRBV30 CAWSPGINTGELFF TGTGCCTGGAGTCCAGGAATTAACACCGGGGAGCTGTTTTTT
. TRBJ2-2 TRBV25-1 CASSVGGGANTGELFF TGTGCCAGCAGTGTCGGTGGCGGCGCGAACACCGGGGAGCTGTTTTTT
. TRBJ2-7 TRBV18 CASSPGRGTYEQYF TGTGCCAGCTCCCCCGGAAGGGGGACCTACGAGCAGTACTTC
. TRBJ2-3 TRBV11-2 CASSLGAKGTDTQYF TGTGCCAGCAGCTTAGGGGCAAAGGGCACAGATACGCAGTATTTT
. TRBJ1-1 TRBV7-3 CASSLRGRVRTEAFF TGTGCCAGCAGCTTAAGGGGGAGGGTAAGAACTGAAGCTTTCTTT
TRBD1 TRBJ1-1 TRBV7-9 CASTVRGGIEAFF TGTGCCTCAACCGTCAGGGGGGGGATTGAAGCTTTCTTT
. TRBJ2-7 TRBV20-1 CSAQTPGRIYEQYF TGCAGTGCTCAGACCCCGGGACGGATATACGAGCAGTACTTC
. TRBJ2-7 TRBV3-1 CASSQDRGAKKYEQYF TGTGCCAGCAGCCAAGATCGAGGGGCAAAGAAATACGAGCAGTACTTC
TRBD2 TRBJ2-3 TRBV6-1 CASSPLSGGASDTQYF TGTGCCAGCAGTCCTCTTAGCGGGGGGGCCTCAGATACGCAGTATTTT
TRBD2 TRBJ2-2 TRBV29-1 CSVLPSGDGELFF TGCAGCGTTCTCCCTAGCGGGGACGGGGAGCTGTTTTTT
TRBD1 TRBJ1-2 TRBV20-1 CRGLDRGDSYGYTF TGCAGGGGCCTTGACAGGGGGGATTCCTATGGCTACACCTTC
. TRBJ1-6 TRBV2 CASRRGGVDSPLHF TGTGCCAGCAGACGAGGGGGGGTCGATTCACCCCTCCACTTT
TRBD1 TRBJ1-6 TRBV14 CASSLQGSPRNSPLHF TGTGCCAGCAGCTTACAGGGGTCCCCCCGAAATTCACCCCTCCACTTT
TRBD1 TRBJ1-2 TRBV6-5 CASSRQGSYGYTF TGTGCCAGCAGTCGACAGGGGAGCTATGGCTACACCTTC